The rows below give T cell receptor beta chains drawn from one sample of a study of T cell repertoires in cytomegalovirus infection. These receptors lack a known antigen. TCRdb reanalysed the reads using MiXCR and keeps one entry per CDR3 protein. The sample yields a few hundred thousand distinct CDR3 sequences, less than 25% seen once. This material consisted of cultured PBMCs, taken from culture after CMV antigen stimulation. The receptors derive from a human donor in good health (CMV status not recorded). Some clones in this sample may be carry-over from other donors' samples. Both conserved end residues are part of each CDR3. A D gene is named only where the DNA matches it firmly. Rows give clone size only sometimes, using once, few, many, or a class for an expanded clone.

d_call clone_size j_call v_call cdr3_aa cdr3_nt
- few TRBJ1-2 TRBV28 CASSILWTDGYTF TGTGCCAGCAGTATCCTCTGGACGGACGGCTACACCTTC
TRBD2 - TRBJ2-2 TRBV4-3 CASSSGTSFTGELFF TGCGCCAGCAGCTCGGGGACTAGTTTCACCGGGGAGCTGTTTTTT
TRBD1 many TRBJ1-1 TRBV12-3/TRBV12-4 CASRLRDRENLNTEAFF TGTGCCAGCAGGCTCCGGGACAGAGAGAATTTGAACACTGAAGCTTTCTTT
- - TRBJ1-1 TRBV27 CASSFHSSRENTEAFF TGTGCCAGCAGTTTTCATTCGAGCAGGGAGAACACTGAAGCTTTCTTT
TRBD2 few TRBJ2-1 TRBV7-2 CASSQTGLAVYNEQFF TGTGCCAGCAGCCAGACCGGACTAGCGGTCTACAATGAGCAGTTCTTC
- many TRBJ1-1 TRBV7-8 CASSARLQGTEAFF TGTGCCAGCAGCGCTAGGTTACAGGGCACTGAAGCTTTCTTT
- few TRBJ2-3 TRBV6-5 CASSYSAGGSSDTQYF TGTGCCAGCAGTTACTCAGCCGGAGGCTCTTCCGATACGCAGTATTTT
TRBD2 - TRBJ2-3 TRBV7-8 CASSLLTSGTTDTQYF TGTGCCAGCAGCTTGCTGACTAGCGGAACAACAGATACGCAGTATTTT
- - TRBJ2-5 TRBV19 CASSKAAAKETQYF TGTGCCAGTAGTAAGGCGGCAGCTAAAGAGACCCAGTACTTC
TRBD1 - TRBJ1-1 TRBV7-8 CASSLYRGGAEAFF TGTGCCAGCAGCTTATACAGGGGAGGGGCTGAAGCTTTCTTT
TRBD1 many TRBJ2-4 TRBV6-1 CASSAGTVKNIQYF TGTGCCAGCAGTGCCGGGACAGTAAAAAACATTCAGTACTTC
TRBD1 - TRBJ2-5 TRBV27 CASSFHRGQLETQYF TGTGCCAGCAGTTTTCACAGGGGGCAGCTGGAGACCCAGTACTTC
TRBD2 few TRBJ2-1 TRBV19 CASSIIAGGPGNEQFF TGTGCCAGTAGTATCATAGCGGGAGGGCCGGGCAATGAGCAGTTCTTC
- - TRBJ1-1 TRBV28 CASRNTGTINTEAFF TGTGCCAGCAGAAATACCGGGACAATCAACACTGAAGCTTTCTTT
- few TRBJ1-4 TRBV28 CASSQGQRASNEKLFF TGTGCCAGCAGTCAAGGACAGAGAGCATCTAATGAAAAACTGTTTTTT
- - TRBJ2-3 TRBV7-8 CASSPRGSGALSSTDTQYF TGTGCCAGCAGCCCCCGAGGTAGCGGAGCCCTTTCTAGCACAGATACGCAGTATTTT